Sequencing of this T cell receptor beta chain was carried out in a study of T cell clones after liver transplantation. About the study: Apart from three HCV-positive recipients, transplants were for non-autoimmune, non-viral reasons. Timepoints were pre-transplant, pre-withdrawal, and after withdrawal was completed or failed. Study-wide findings and caveats: Post-transplant time points were not standardized, so conclusions are preliminary. In a couple of subjects, few donor cells limited the measurable donor-reactive repertoire.

Between the trimmed V and J ends, which lost 7 bases and 0 bases, there was a span of 9 bases. The CDR3 extends over 14 amino acids. Germline V CDR1 and CDR2: SNHLY, FYNNEI. Notes on this clone: Its specificity is not known.

Sequenced by immunoSEQ multiplex PCR; TCRdb stores in-frame clones only, minus some. The data hold 20,000 to 25,000 clones, with approximately 68% observed a single time. This rearrangement joins TRBV2 to TRBJ2-2; D gene uncertain. The clonotype comes from a human donor who received a liver transplant. The input for sequencing was CD4+ T cells from blood, taken before liver transplant. CDR3 protein: CASTETTNTGELFF. CDR3 DNA: TGTGCCAGCACCGAAACAACGAACACCGGGGAGCTGTTTTTT.